This TCR beta chain was observed in a study of cytomegalovirus exposure and HLA in healthy donors. Study as a whole: From about 179 million T cells, an earlier analysis saw approximately 120 million unique TCR beta sequences.

PCR involved 60 Vbeta and 13 Jbeta primers. Libraries were prepared by immunoSEQ multiplex PCR; TCRdb keeps only in-frame clonotypes and omits some of them. The table records 200,000 to 250,000 clones, roughly 88% of them present only once. Concerning this clone itself: What it recognizes is unknown.

J lost 1 base, V lost 8 bases, and 2 bases had no gene match. The CDR3 has 12 residues. CDR1 is SGHTA and CDR2 is FQGNSA in the germline V gene. Overall study findings and caveats: TCR beta chains numbering some 160 were designated cytomegalovirus-associated. Being indistinguishable, some V segments were excluded, TRBV6-2 and TRBV6-3 among them. Follow-up analysis later connected one missense variant in DCLRE1C with trimming of TCR beta V- and J-genes.

The sequence was collected from a boy aged 2-15 years in good health and CMV-seronegative. This chain connects TRBV7-2 to TRBJ2-7, with TRBD1 matching over 7 bases. The sample was PBMCs. CDR3 nucleotide sequence: TGTGCCAGCGGACAGGAGTCCTACGAGCAGTACTTC. Its translation: CASGQESYEQYF.